Sequencing of this T cell receptor beta chain was carried out in a study of shared clonotypes between healthy human individuals. Study as a whole: For every donor, three CD4 naive, three CD4 memory, two CD8 naive and one CD8 memory plates were used.

The CDR3 is made up of 14 amino acids. Deletions cut 2 bases from V and 4 bases from J, with 9 bases between. Germline CDR1 ENHRY, CDR2 SYGVKD. Clones were sequenced by immunoSEQ multiplex PCR, and TCRdb holds only the in-frame ones, with some missing. This table has approximately 1,500,000 clones, about 96% appearing once. Sequencing was performed on naive CD4+ T cells sorted from blood. Subset noted: CD45RA+ positively selected. The chain joins TRBV10-3 to TRBJ2-1; D is unclear. The source is a man under 40 in good health. CDR3 sequence reads: CAISEVRPYNEQFF. The CDR3 DNA reads TGTGCCATCAGTGAGGTCAGACCTTACAATGAGCAGTTCTTC.